This T cell receptor (beta chain) came from a study of post-analysis software for immune sequencing data. Findings of the study overall: Relative to controls, patients with multiple sclerosis showed significantly lower normalized Chao1 diversity. In patients, TRBV5-6, TRBV5-1 and TRBV20-1 belonged to several TRBV segments found more frequently than in controls.

Built from TCR beta cDNA, the libraries had unique molecular identifiers in them. Using its own MiXCR run on the PCR reads, TCRdb lists one record per CDR3 protein. The data show about 170,000 distinct CDR3 sequences, 30% seen once. Germline CDR1 is KGHDR and CDR2 is SFDVKD. CDR3 length: 15 amino acids. Deletions cut 1 base from V and 8 bases from J, with 14 bases between. About this clonotype itself: What it binds is unknown.

This chain links TRBV24-1 with TRBJ2-1; D not resolved. The sequence was collected from a girl aged 10 to 17 with multiple sclerosis. The sequenced material came from blood. In DNA form, the CDR3 reads TGTGCCACCAGTGATTTAAAACTACTTGTGGATGAGCAGTTCTTC. Translated, it gives CATSDLKLLVDEQFF.